These T cell receptor beta chains were read from a single sample in a study of T cell repertoires in cytomegalovirus infection. TCRdb itself ran the reads through MiXCR, one entry per CDR3 protein. The table has 160,000 or so distinct CDR3 sequences, about a fifth seen once; the top ten hold around a quarter. No antigen is known for these receptors. The material was CD8+ T cells from cultured PBMCs, obtained from culture after CMV antigen stimulation. These receptors were collected from a human donor in good health (CMV status not recorded). Some clones in this sample may be carry-over from other donors' samples. The CDR3 runs from the conserved cysteine through the conserved F or W. A D gene is named only where the DNA matches it firmly. Expanded clones are given a class, and other clones once, few, many or no size at all.

cdr3_length d_call clone_size j_call v_call cdr3_nt cdr3_aa
15 - - TRBJ2-1 TRBV28 TGTGCCAGCAGTTTAAGGGCGGAGTCCTACAATGAGCAGTTCTTC CASSLRAESYNEQFF
13 - - TRBJ2-7 TRBV6-5 TGTGCCAGCAGTTACCAGGGCTCCTACGAGCAGTACTTC CASSYQGSYEQYF
15 TRBD1 - TRBJ2-7 TRBV7-6 TGTGCCAGCAGTTTAGAGGGGGCCCATTTTTACGAGCAGTACTTC CASSLEGAHFYEQYF
19 TRBD1 few TRBJ1-2 TRBV7-2 TGTGCCAGCAGCTTAGCGATAGCCGGGACAGGGCCTCTCGACTATGGCTACACCTTC CASSLAIAGTGPLDYGYTF
15 - once TRBJ1-1 TRBV6-5 TGTGCCAGCAGTTACTCGTTACAGGGAGGGACTGAAGCTTTCTTT CASSYSLQGGTEAFF
13 - few TRBJ1-1 TRBV12-3/TRBV12-4 TGTGCCAGCAGTTTACAGGGTTCCACTGAAGCTTTCTTT CASSLQGSTEAFF
13 - once TRBJ1-1 TRBV6-6 TGTGCCAGCAGTTACGCGGGAGACGCTGAAGCTTTCTTT CASSYAGDAEAFF
13 - many TRBJ2-7 TRBV12-3/TRBV12-4 TGTGCCAGCAGTCACAGGTACACCTACGAGCAGTACTTC CASSHRYTYEQYF
12 - once TRBJ2-7 TRBV27 TGTGCCAGCAGTGCGATGGGGTACGAGCAGTACTTC CASSAMGYEQYF
14 - once TRBJ1-1 TRBV11-1 TGTGCCAGCAGCTTATGGGGGGCCAACACTGAAGCTTTCTTT CASSLWGANTEAFF
14 - few TRBJ1-1 TRBV4-1 TGCGCCAGCAGCCAAGATTTAATGAACACTGAAGCTTTCTTT CASSQDLMNTEAFF
14 - few TRBJ2-7 TRBV14 TGTGCCAGCAGCCCCCGGACGGTGGGTGAGGTGAAGTACTTC CASSPRTVGEVKYF
14 - - TRBJ2-1 TRBV6-1 TGTGCCAGCAGAATCCGGGACACTTACAATGAGCAGTTCTTC CASRIRDTYNEQFF
15 TRBD1 few TRBJ2-2 TRBV7-9 TGTGCCAGCAGCGGCCGGACAGGGGTCACCGGGGAGCTGTTTTTT CASSGRTGVTGELFF
16 - - TRBJ2-7 TRBV7-9 TGTGCCAGCAGCTCCCCGCGGAGGGGGCTTCCCTACGAGCAGTACTTC CASSSPRRGLPYEQYF
17 - - TRBJ2-7 TRBV5-5 TGTGCCAGCAGCTTGTCGTCATCAGGGAGTATAGCCGCCGAGCAGTACTTC CASSLSSSGSIAAEQYF
15 - - TRBJ2-7 TRBV11-2 TGTGCCAGCAGACCCCAGGGGGGGGCCATCTACGAGCAGTACTTC CASRPQGGAIYEQYF